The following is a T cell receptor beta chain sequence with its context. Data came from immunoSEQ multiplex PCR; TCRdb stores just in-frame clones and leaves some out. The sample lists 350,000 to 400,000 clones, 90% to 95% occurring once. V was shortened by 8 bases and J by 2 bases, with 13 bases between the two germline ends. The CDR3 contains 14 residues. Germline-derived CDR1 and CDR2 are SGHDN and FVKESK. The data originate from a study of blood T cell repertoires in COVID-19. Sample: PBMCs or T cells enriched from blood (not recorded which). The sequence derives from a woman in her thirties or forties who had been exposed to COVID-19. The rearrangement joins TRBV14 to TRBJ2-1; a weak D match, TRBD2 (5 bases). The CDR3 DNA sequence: TGTGCCAGCCGGGATCGAAACCCCTACAATGAGCAGTTCTTC. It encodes CASRDRNPYNEQFF.